This T cell receptor beta chain was sequenced in a study of T cells in tuberculosis. TCRdb keeps only in-frame clones here, not all; method: immunoSEQ multiplex PCR. The data show tens of thousands of clones, around 90% seen once. The germline gives CDR1 SGHTA, CDR2 FQGNSA. The CDR3 totals 17 residues. Trimming removed 0 bases from V and 5 bases from J; junction bases left unmatched: 9. This clone was seen once. Time point noted: new active TB diagnosis, blood taken before or within 7 days of starting treatment. This TCR came from an adult with tuberculosis. Some clones in this sample may be carry-over from other donors' samples. Specimen: PBMCs, collected at tuberculosis diagnosis. The chain couples TRBV7-2 to TRBJ2-5; 10 nucleotides agree with TRBD2. In DNA form, the CDR3 reads TGTGCCAGCAGCTTAGCGCAGAGCGGGGGGGCCTATGAGACCCAGTACTTC. This gives the protein CASSLAQSGGAYETQYF.